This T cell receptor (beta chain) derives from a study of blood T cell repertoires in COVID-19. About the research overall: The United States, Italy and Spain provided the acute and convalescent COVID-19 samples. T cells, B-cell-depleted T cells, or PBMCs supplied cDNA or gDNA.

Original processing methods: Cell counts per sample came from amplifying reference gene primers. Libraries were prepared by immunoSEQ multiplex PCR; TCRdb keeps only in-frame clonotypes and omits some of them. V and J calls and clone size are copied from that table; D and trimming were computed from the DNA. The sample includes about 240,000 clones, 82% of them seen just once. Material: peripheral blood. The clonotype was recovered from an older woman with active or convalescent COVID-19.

The CDR3 region has the DNA TGTGCCAGCAGTGGCAGATACTCTGGAAACACCATATATTTT. Amino acids: CASSGRYSGNTIYF. V is TRBV2 and J is TRBJ1-3; D gene unclear. The CDR3 is 14 amino acids. Trimming removed 4 bases at V and 0 bases at J, with 7 bases between. Germline V gives CDR1 SNHLY, CDR2 FYNNEI.